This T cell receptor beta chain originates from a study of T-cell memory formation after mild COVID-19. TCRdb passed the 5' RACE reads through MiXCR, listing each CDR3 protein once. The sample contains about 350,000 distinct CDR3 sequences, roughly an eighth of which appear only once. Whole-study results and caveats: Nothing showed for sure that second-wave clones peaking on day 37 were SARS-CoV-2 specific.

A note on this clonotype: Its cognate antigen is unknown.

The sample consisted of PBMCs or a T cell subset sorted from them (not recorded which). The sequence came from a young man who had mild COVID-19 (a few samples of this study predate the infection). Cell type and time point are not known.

The CDR3 is CASSLQGVGKTQYF. The CDR3 nucleotides read TGCGCCAGCAGCTTACAGGGGGTCGGAAAGACCCAGTACTTC. The chain is built from TRBV5-1 and TRBJ2-5; 8 bases line up with TRBD1. The germline gives CDR1 SGHRS, CDR2 YFSETQ. The CDR3 consists of 14 residues. J lost 6 bases, V lost 2 bases, and 6 bases had no gene match.